This paragraph reports one TCR beta chain. Antigen unknown. The sample originates from a study of cytomegalovirus exposure and HLA in healthy donors. Study-wide points: TCR beta V- and J-gene trimming, according to a later analysis, was linked to a missense DCLRE1C variant.

The CDR3 runs to 15 residues. Trimming took off 4 bases at V and 2 bases at J, with 14 bases between the two ends. CDR1 and CDR2 (germline): MGHRA, YSYEKL. The PCR ran on 60 Vbeta and 13 Jbeta primers. Data came from immunoSEQ multiplex PCR; TCRdb stores just in-frame clones and leaves some out. The top ten clones hold approximately 1.5% of a sample with over 150,000 clones, 77% of them seen once. The source is a woman in her thirties in good health and CMV-seropositive. The sequenced material came from PBMCs. The chain couples TRBV4-1 to TRBJ2-5; D perhaps matches TRBD1 (6 bases). CDR3 nucleotides: TGCGCCAGCAGCCGTTTGGGGGCAGAGCAAGAGACCCAGTACTTC. It codes for CASSRLGAEQETQYF.